This T cell receptor (beta chain) was recovered during a study of cytomegalovirus exposure and HLA in healthy donors. General study results and limits: A later analysis found common viral pathogens apparently linked to several of the most significant clusters. A missense variant in DCLRE1C was later tied to TCR beta V- and J-gene trimming.

As to this clone: The antigen is undetermined.

Primers: 60 Vbeta forward and 13 Jbeta reverse. Some clones are missing from TCRdb's copy, which holds only in-frame ones; the method was immunoSEQ multiplex PCR. This table has 90,000 to 140,000 clones, around 74% appearing once. This cohort consisted of healthy bone marrow donors. The sample was PBMCs. This receptor was taken from a woman aged 40-49 years in good health and CMV-seropositive.

CDR3 in DNA: TGCAGCGTTGTCCTTAGGGGACAGGGGCGCGCTGAAGCTTTCTTT. Translating gives CSVVLRGQGRAEAFF. The V call is TRBV29-1, the J call TRBJ1-1; 10 nucleotides agree with TRBD1. The germline CDR1 and CDR2 sequences are SQVTM and ANQGSEA. The CDR3 consists of 15 residues. Germline trimming cut 4 bases from V and 6 bases from J; bases unmatched to any gene: 11.